One and the same sample provided the 6 T cell receptor beta chains below, sequenced in a study of long-term antiretroviral therapy in people with HIV. Assay version v3.0 of immunoSEQ was used, and it was run at survey level. Produced via immunoSEQ multiplex PCR; TCRdb's table is partial and in-frame only. This sample has around 23,000 clones; 81% occur once, and the top ten carry roughly a sixth. Specimen: unsorted PBMCs, collected at the start of antiretroviral therapy, before treatment. The receptors stem from a woman aged 18-35 years with HIV.

This clone came up a few times. J is TRBJ2-1 and V is TRBV5-1; 10 bases map to TRBD2. J was trimmed by 9 bases and V by 3 bases; bases with no gene match: 9. CDR3 size: 15 residues. The germline gives CDR1 SGHRS, CDR2 YFSETQ. CDR3 DNA: TGCGCCAGCAGCTACCAAGGACTAGCGGCGACTGAGCAGTTCTTC. Amino acid sequence: CASSYQGLAATEQFF. Complete variable domain (other parts from reference TRBV5-1 and TRBJ2-1): KAGVTQTPRYLIKTRGQQVTLSCSPISGHRSVSWYQQTPGQGLQFLFEYFSETQRNKGNFPGRFSGRQFSNSRSEMNVSTLELGDSALYLCASSYQGLAATEQFFGPGTRLTVL.

CDR3 nucleotides: TGTGCCAGCAGTTGGGCCGGGACAGGGACTTCACCCCTCCACTTT. Its protein is CASSWAGTGTSPLHF. The gene calls are TRBV6-6 and TRBJ1-6, with TRBD1 identical over 9 bases. V lost 4 bases, J lost 9 bases, and 7 bases stayed unmatched. The CDR3 has 15 residues. Germline CDR1 is MNHNY and CDR2 is SVGAGI (reference sequence).

This clone was seen more than once but under ten times. The chain is built from TRBV19 and TRBJ1-3; D call uncertain. This CDR3 is built from 13 residues. V lost 6 bases, J lost 0 bases, and 6 bases lay in between. Germline CDR1 LNHDA, CDR2 SQIVND (reference sequence). CDR3 amino acids: CASRRTSGNTIYF. The CDR3 coding sequence is TGTGCCAGTAGGAGAACCTCTGGAAACACCATATATTTT.

This chain connects TRBV6-1 to TRBJ1-1; 8 bases align to TRBD1. Germline CDR1 and CDR2: MNHNS and SASEGT. The CDR3 spans 14 residues. The V gene end was trimmed by 4 bases and the J gene end by 4 bases; junction bases not matched to a gene: 5. The CDR3 DNA reads TGTGCCAGCAGTGTACAGGGGGAAGGCACTGAAGCTTTCTTT. Residues: CASSVQGEGTEAFF.

The chain uses TRBV11-2 and TRBJ2-1, with a tentative D call TRBD1 (6 bases). V shed 4 bases and J shed 8 bases, with 18 bases lying between them. Germline V gene lookup returns CDR1 SGHAT and CDR2 FQNNGV. CDR3 length: 15 residues. The CDR3 is CASSSTLFRTDEQFF. In nucleotides, the CDR3 is TGTGCCAGCAGCTCTACACTATTTAGGACAGATGAGCAGTTCTTC. Complete variable domain (other parts from reference TRBV11-2 and TRBJ2-1): EAGVAQSPRYKIIEKRQSVAFWCNPISGHATLYWYQQILGQGPKLLIQFQNNGVVDDSQLPKDRFSAERLKGVDSTLKIQPAKLEDSAVYLCASSSTLFRTDEQFFGPGTRLTVL.

The chain is built from TRBV4-3 and TRBJ1-1; D uncertain. Germline assignment: CDR1 LGHNA and CDR2 YSLEER. This CDR3 is 13 amino acids long. Deletions cut 1 base from V and 1 base from J, with 4 bases between. Here the CDR3 DNA reads TGCGCCAGCAGCCAAGCGTGGAACACTGAAGCTTTCTTT. Translated: CASSQAWNTEAFF.